The present entry profiles one T cell receptor beta chain with its context. This sample is drawn from a study of cytomegalovirus exposure and HLA in healthy donors. The CDR3 runs 17 residues. Germline CDR1 is MGHRA and CDR2 is YSYEKL. The ends lost 1 base at V and 2 bases at J; junction bases unmatched: 11. The study ran its PCR with 60 Vbeta and 13 Jbeta primers. The repertoire was sequenced with immunoSEQ multiplex PCR; TCRdb's copy has only in-frame clones and lacks some. The data show 150,000 or so clones, roughly 74% seen once. What was sequenced was PBMCs. The chain recombines TRBV4-1 with TRBJ2-7; TRBD2 aligns across 7 bases. The clonotype comes from a man younger than 30 in good health and CMV-seropositive. The CDR3 DNA follows: TGCGCCAGCAGCCAAGGGTCGGGGAGGGAGTTCCCCTACGAGCAGTACTTC. Its translation is CASSQGSGREFPYEQYF.